The 25 T cell receptor beta chains below all came from one sample that was sequenced in a study of cytomegalovirus exposure and HLA in healthy donors. PCR used 60 Vbeta primers and 13 Jbeta primers. Sequencing was performed with immunoSEQ multiplex PCR; in TCRdb, only in-frame clones are kept and a portion is missing. Counted here are about 140,000 clones, 55% to 75% occurring once; the ten biggest clones make up approximately 4%. Sequenced input: PBMCs. These receptors originate from a man over 45 in good health and CMV-seropositive.

On this clone: Distinct nucleotide sequences in the sample also encode this CDR3. This chain joins TRBV5-1 and TRBJ2-5; 10 bases align to TRBD2. The CDR3 extends over 15 amino acids. V shed 4 bases, J shed 4 bases, and the junction held 7 bases outside the gene matches. Germline assignment: CDR1 SGHRS and CDR2 YFSETQ. CDR3 coding DNA: TGCGCCAGCAGCCCCAAGCGGGGGGGCCGAGAGACCCAGTACTTC. Translating it yields CASSPKRGGRETQYF.

The gene calls are TRBV5-1 and TRBJ1-5; D is unclear. Per the germline V gene, CDR1 is SGHRS and CDR2 is YFSETQ. The ends were cut back, 4 bases at V and 2 bases at J, with 10 bases in the middle. CDR3 length: 14 residues. CDR3 DNA sequence: TGCGCCAGCAGCCCTCGGGGTGGCAATCAGCCCCAGCATTTT. It translates to CASSPRGGNQPQHF. The full variable domain, its missing parts supplied by reference TRBV5-1 and TRBJ1-5, is KAGVTQTPRYLIKTRGQQVTLSCSPISGHRSVSWYQQTPGQGLQFLFEYFSETQRNKGNFPGRFSGRQFSNSRSEMNVSTLELGDSALYLCASSPRGGNQPQHFGDGTRLSIL.

The chain couples TRBV6-6 to TRBJ1-5, with 7 positions matching TRBD1. After removal of 8 bases from V and 4 bases from J, the junction contained 8 bases not matched to a gene. From germline, CDR1 is MNHNY and CDR2 SVGAGI (reference sequence). The CDR3 covers 14 residues. CDR3 DNA: TGTGCCAGCGCCACCGGGACAGCAAATCAGCCCCAGCATTTT. Protein product: CASATGTANQPQHF.

As for this clone: This specimen includes other DNA sequences encoding the same CDR3. The chain uses TRBV6-5 and TRBJ2-7; 10 bases fit TRBD1. Germline V gene data show CDR1 as MNHEY and CDR2 as SVGAGI. This CDR3 contains 15 residues. V shed 5 bases, J shed 0 bases, and the junction held 4 bases outside the gene matches. CDR3 nucleotides: TGTGCCAGCAGTGCCCGGGACAGGGGCTCCTACGAGCAGTACTTC. Protein: CASSARDRGSYEQYF.

The chain links TRBV10-3 to TRBJ2-3; D is unresolved. Looked up from germline, CDR1 is ENHRY and CDR2 is SYGVKD. The ends were cut back, 3 bases at V and 3 bases at J, with 7 bases in the middle. This CDR3 has 13 residues. The CDR3 DNA sequence: TGTGCCATCAGTGACACGGAGACAGATACGCAGTATTTT. It specifies CAISDTETDTQYF.

Written as DNA, the CDR3 is TGTGCCAGCAGTTCTTTACACGGGCAGCCCCAGCATTTT. Translation: CASSSLHGQPQHF. The gene calls are TRBV6-6 and TRBJ1-5; D remains ambiguous. V was trimmed by 4 bases and J by 7 bases, leaving 11 bases between them. The CDR3 has 13 amino acids. CDR1 MNHNY and CDR2 SVGAGI come from the germline V gene (reference sequence).

This chain links TRBV6-1 with TRBJ2-2; 10 positions agree with TRBD1. There are 15 residues in the CDR3. Germline-derived CDR1 and CDR2 are MNHNS and SASEGT. V lost 5 bases and J lost 7; bases outside the gene matches: 7. The CDR3 is CASSSGTGVVGELFF. The CDR3 DNA reads as TGTGCCAGCAGTTCCGGGACAGGGGTGGTCGGGGAGCTGTTTTTT.

This sequence joins TRBV11-2 and TRBJ2-2; the D gene is possibly TRBD2 (6 bases). The V end lost 8 bases, the J end lost 4 bases, and 14 bases lay between the germline ends. The length of the CDR3 is 14 residues. The germline CDR1 and CDR2 sequences are SGHAT and FQNNGV. The CDR3 spells CASGPGGTTGELFF. DNA for the CDR3: TGTGCCAGCGGCCCCGGAGGGACCACCGGGGAGCTGTTTTTT.

The rearrangement links TRBV27 to TRBJ2-1; 12 bases agree with TRBD2. The CDR3 contains 16 residues. Germline values: CDR1 MNHEY, CDR2 SMNVEV (reference sequence). With V trimmed by 4 bases and J by 6 bases, 7 bases remained unmatched. CDR3 residues: CASSSGRLAGVNEQFF. For the CDR3, the DNA is TGTGCCAGCAGTTCGGGCCGACTAGCGGGGGTCAATGAGCAGTTCTTC.

The chain recombines TRBV27 with TRBJ1-2; no reliable D call. Between the trimmed V and J ends, which lost 6 bases and 0 bases, there was a span of 14 bases. The CDR3 is 15 residues long. Germline loops: CDR1 MNHEY, CDR2 SMNVEV (reference sequence). CDR3 sequence reads: CASSPGVIANYGYTF. The CDR3 DNA reads TGTGCCAGCAGCCCCGGGGTTATAGCTAACTATGGCTACACCTTC.

This chain uses TRBV7-2 with TRBJ2-1; possible D gene TRBD2, 6 bases. The ends were cut back, 1 base at V and 3 bases at J, with 13 bases in the middle. Germline CDR1 reads SGHTA; CDR2 reads FQGNSA. This CDR3 comprises 16 residues. The CDR3 region is CASSLGRSGLYNEQFF. DNA of the CDR3: TGTGCCAGCAGCTTAGGGAGGAGCGGGCTCTACAATGAGCAGTTCTTC.

This clone has just one count. The genes are TRBV11-2 and TRBJ1-2, with 7 bases matching TRBD1. The V and J ends lost 8 bases and 7 bases, in that order; junction bases with no gene match: 10. The germline gives CDR1 SGHAT, CDR2 FQNNGV. The CDR3 consists of 13 residues. CDR3 residues: CASSQQGSGGYTF. For the CDR3, the DNA is TGTGCCAGCTCACAACAGGGGAGTGGTGGCTACACCTTC.

The chain couples TRBV7-8 to TRBJ2-1, with D possibly TRBD2 on 6 matching bases. The V end lost 0 bases, the J end lost 9 bases, and 9 bases lay between the germline ends. The CDR3 spans 13 residues. Germline assignment: CDR1 SGHVS and CDR2 FQNEAQ. The CDR3 bases are TGTGCCAGCAGCTTAGCGCGGGGTGGTGAGCAGTTCTTC. Residues: CASSLARGGEQFF. Complete variable domain (other parts from reference TRBV7-8 and TRBJ2-1): GAGVSQSPRYKVAKRGQDVALRCDPISGHVSLFWYQQALGQGPEFLTYFQNEAQLDKSGLPSDRFFAERPEGSVSTLKIQRTQQEDSAVYLCASSLARGGEQFFGPGTRLTVL.

V gene TRBV5-6 combines with J gene TRBJ2-7, with 15 bases matching TRBD2. The germline gives CDR1 SGHDT, CDR2 YYEEEE. This CDR3 contains 14 residues. The ends lost 5 bases at V and 6 bases at J; junction bases unmatched: 3. The CDR3 region has the DNA TGTGCCAGCAGTCGGACTAGCGGGAGGGGCGAGCAGTACTTC. Translation gives CASSRTSGRGEQYF.

V gene TRBV10-2 combines with J gene TRBJ2-1; 8 positions agree with TRBD1. Trimming at V came to 8 bases and at J to 12 bases, leaving 6 bases not matched to a gene. Germline V gene data show CDR1 as WSHSY and CDR2 as SAAADI. This CDR3 spans 11 amino acids. CDR3 amino acids: CASGRQGMQFF. CDR3 sequence (DNA): TGCGCCAGCGGACGACAGGGGATGCAGTTCTTC.

This sequence joins TRBV5-1 and TRBJ1-4; the match to TRBD1 covers 8 bases. V was clipped by 0 bases and J by 8 bases; unmatched bases: 12. The CDR3 is 17 amino acids. CDR1 and CDR2 from the germline V gene are SGHRS and YFSETQ. The chain's CDR3 is CASSLAAGGKGGEKLFF. As DNA, the CDR3 is TGCGCCAGCAGCTTGGCGGCAGGGGGCAAAGGAGGGGAAAAACTGTTTTTT.

The genes are TRBV6-4 and TRBJ2-1; D is perhaps TRBD1 (6 bases). The CDR3 runs to 14 residues. Germline CDR1 MRHNA, CDR2 SNTAGT. V lost 4 bases and J 8 bases, leaving 15 bases between the germline ends. CDR3 nucleotides: TGTGCCAGCAGTGTTACAGGGATTGGCGATGAGCAGTTCTTC. Translating gives CASSVTGIGDEQFF.

The chain joins TRBV11-2 to TRBJ1-2, with D possibly TRBD1 on 5 matching bases. The CDR3 runs 14 residues. The V end was cut by 1 base, the J end by 7 bases, with 13 bases between. Germline CDR1 SGHAT, CDR2 FQNNGV. CDR3 sequence reads: CASSLGQSFGGYTF. The CDR3 bases are TGTGCCAGCAGCTTAGGACAGTCCTTTGGTGGCTACACCTTC.

This clone was seen just once. The V gene is TRBV6-5, the J gene TRBJ2-7; 12 nucleotides align to TRBD2. This CDR3 region has 15 residues. Germline assignment: CDR1 MNHEY and CDR2 SVGAGI. The junction had 11 bases not matched to a gene; V was cut back by 4 bases and J by 10 bases. In DNA form, the CDR3 reads TGTGCCAGCAGTTCGGCTAGCGGGAGGGCCAGGATTCAGTACTTC. Translated, it gives CASSSASGRARIQYF.

The chain recombines TRBV7-9 with TRBJ1-2; 7 bases fit TRBD1. CDR3 length: 16 residues. Germline CDR1 SEHNR, CDR2 FQNEAQ (reference sequence). V lost 5 bases to trimming and J lost 5 bases; unmatched junction nucleotides: 14. The CDR3 region has the DNA TGTGCCAGCAGCGGAAACAGGGGTGACTCGGTTTATGGCTACACCTTC. As protein: CASSGNRGDSVYGYTF. The full variable domain, its missing parts supplied by reference TRBV7-9 and TRBJ1-2, is DTGVSQNPRHKITKRGQNVTFRCDPISEHNRLYWYRQTLGQGPEFLTYFQNEAQLEKSRLLSDRFSAERPKGSFSTLEIQRTEQGDSAMYLCASSGNRGDSVYGYTFGSGTRLTVV.

Regarding this clone: At the DNA level, this CDR3 is encoded by other sequences in the same sample as well. V gene TRBV18 combines with J gene TRBJ1-1; tentative D call: TRBD1 (5 bases). The CDR3 is made up of 13 amino acids. Per the germline V gene, CDR1 is KGHSH and CDR2 is LQKENI. V was clipped by 4 bases and J by 2 bases, with 8 bases between them. The CDR3: CASSQGRNTEAFF. The CDR3 region has the DNA TGTGCCAGCTCACAGGGGCGAAACACTGAAGCTTTCTTT.

The CDR3 loop is CASSVPRTGAGGYTF. CDR3 bases: TGCGCCAGCAGCGTGCCCCGGACAGGGGCTGGGGGCTACACCTTC. V is TRBV5-1 and J is TRBJ1-2, with 9 bases fitting TRBD1. In germline, CDR1 is SGHRS, CDR2 YFSETQ. Trimming at V came to 4 bases and at J to 8 bases, leaving 12 bases not matched to a gene. The CDR3 spans 15 residues.

This clone has more than one count but fewer than ten. This chain connects TRBV7-2 to TRBJ2-3; no reliable D call. Germline V gene data show CDR1 as SGHTA and CDR2 as FQGNSA. The CDR3 totals 13 residues. With 1 base removed from V and 12 bases from J, the gap between germline ends came to 14 bases. CDR3 residues: CASSLVSQRGQYF. The CDR3 DNA follows: TGTGCCAGCAGCTTAGTATCCCAAAGAGGACAGTATTTT.

The chain combines TRBV6-1 with TRBJ2-3, with D possibly being TRBD2 (6 bases). The CDR3 has 14 residues. Germline V gene lookup returns CDR1 MNHNS and CDR2 SASEGT. V dropped 11 bases and J dropped 2 bases, with 17 bases sitting between them. Here the CDR3 reads CAGALGGTTDTQYF. DNA for the CDR3: TGTGCCGGAGCCCTCGGCGGGACCACAGATACGCAGTATTTT.

The chain links TRBV5-1 to TRBJ2-1, with 11 bases identical to TRBD2. Germline lookup yields CDR1 SGHRS and CDR2 YFSETQ. CDR3 length equals 15 residues. V was clipped by 6 bases and J by 7 bases; unmatched bases: 9. Here the CDR3 reads CASTDLAGGRNEQFF. DNA of the CDR3: TGCGCCAGCACCGATCTAGCGGGGGGCCGAAATGAGCAGTTCTTC.